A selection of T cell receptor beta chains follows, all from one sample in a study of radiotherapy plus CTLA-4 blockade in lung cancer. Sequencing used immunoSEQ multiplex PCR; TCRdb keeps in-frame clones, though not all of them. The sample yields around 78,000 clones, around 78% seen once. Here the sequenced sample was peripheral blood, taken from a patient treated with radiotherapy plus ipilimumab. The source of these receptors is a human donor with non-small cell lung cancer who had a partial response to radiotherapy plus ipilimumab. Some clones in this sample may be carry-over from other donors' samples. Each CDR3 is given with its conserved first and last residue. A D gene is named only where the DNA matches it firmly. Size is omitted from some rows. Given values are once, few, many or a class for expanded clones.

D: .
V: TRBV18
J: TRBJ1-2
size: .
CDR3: CASSPQRDYGYTF
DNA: TGTGCCAGCTCACCACAGAGAGACTATGGCTACACCTTC

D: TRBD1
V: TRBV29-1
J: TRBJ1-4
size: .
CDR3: CSGSTGRGEKLFF
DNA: TGCAGCGGATCGACAGGGAGAGGGGAAAAACTGTTTTTT

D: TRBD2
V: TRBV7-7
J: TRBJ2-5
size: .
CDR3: CASSLGDSGGDEQYF
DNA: TGTGCCAGCAGCTTAGGGGATAGCGGGGGGGATGAGCAGTACTTC

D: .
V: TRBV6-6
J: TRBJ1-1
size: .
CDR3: CASNLQGGGTEAFF
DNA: TGTGCCAGCAACTTACAGGGTGGGGGCACTGAAGCTTTCTTT

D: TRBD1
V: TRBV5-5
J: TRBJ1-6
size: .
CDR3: CASSSRTGQDSPLHF
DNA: TGTGCCAGCAGCTCTCGGACAGGGCAAGATTCACCCCTCCACTTT

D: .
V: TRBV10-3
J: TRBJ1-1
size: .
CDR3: CAISLQGMNTEAFF
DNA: TGTGCCATCAGCTTACAGGGTATGAACACTGAAGCTTTCTTT

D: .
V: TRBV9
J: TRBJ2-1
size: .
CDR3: CASSVTSSYNEQFF
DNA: TGTGCCAGCAGCGTAACAAGCTCCTACAATGAGCAGTTCTTC

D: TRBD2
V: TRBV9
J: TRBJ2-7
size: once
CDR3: CASSVVEREEESYEQYF
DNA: TGTGCCAGCAGCGTAGTGGAGCGGGAGGAGGAATCCTACGAGCAGTACTTC

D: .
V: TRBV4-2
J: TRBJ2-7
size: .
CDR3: CASSQVGSSYEQYF
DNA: TGTGCCAGCAGCCAAGTAGGGAGCTCCTACGAGCAGTACTTC

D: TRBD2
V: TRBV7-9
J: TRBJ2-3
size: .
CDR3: CASSPKGLSGRTDTQYF
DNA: TGTGCCAGCAGTCCTAAAGGGCTTAGCGGGAGGACAGATACGCAGTATTTT

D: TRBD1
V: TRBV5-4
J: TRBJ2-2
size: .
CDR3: CASSGTGGLFF
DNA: TGTGCCAGCAGCGGGACAGGGGGACTGTTTTTT

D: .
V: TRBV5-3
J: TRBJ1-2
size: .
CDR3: CARSPGGGGYTF
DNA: TGTGCCAGAAGCCCCGGGGGGGGTGGCTACACCTTC

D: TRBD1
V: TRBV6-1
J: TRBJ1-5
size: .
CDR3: CASRGTGNQPQHF
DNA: TGTGCCAGCAGGGGGACAGGGAATCAGCCCCAGCATTTT

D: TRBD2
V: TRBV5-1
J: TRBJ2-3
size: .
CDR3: CASTKEVSGGSDTQYF
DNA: TGCGCCAGCACCAAGGAAGTTAGCGGGGGGTCAGATACGCAGTATTTT

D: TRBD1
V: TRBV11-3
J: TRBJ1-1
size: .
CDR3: CASSRDRGYTEAFF
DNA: TGTGCCAGCAGTCGGGACAGGGGTTACACTGAAGCTTTCTTT

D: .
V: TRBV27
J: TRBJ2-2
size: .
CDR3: CASSLRGTENTGELFF
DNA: TGTGCCAGCAGTTTACGGGGGACAGAAAACACCGGGGAGCTGTTTTTT

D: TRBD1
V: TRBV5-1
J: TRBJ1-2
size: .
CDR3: CASSYAGQGASGLGYTF
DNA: TGCGCCAGCAGCTATGCGGGACAGGGGGCGTCGGGCCTTGGCTACACCTTC

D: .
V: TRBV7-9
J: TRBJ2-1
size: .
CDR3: CASSFAGISNEQFF
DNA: TGTGCCAGCAGCTTCGCCGGGATATCGAATGAGCAGTTCTTC

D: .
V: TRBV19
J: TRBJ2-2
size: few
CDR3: CASSTLGGTGELFF
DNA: TGTGCCAGTAGTACCTTGGGGGGAACCGGGGAGCTGTTTTTT

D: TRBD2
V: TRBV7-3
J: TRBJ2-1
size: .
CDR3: CASSKPGGEQFF
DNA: TGTGCCAGCAGCAAACCGGGGGGTGAGCAGTTCTTC

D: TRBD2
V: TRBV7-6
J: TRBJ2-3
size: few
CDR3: CASSSATSGFTDTQYF
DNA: TGTGCCAGCAGCTCTGCGACTAGCGGGTTCACAGATACGCAGTATTTT

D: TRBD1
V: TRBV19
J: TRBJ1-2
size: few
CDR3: CASKAGTGGLANYGYTF
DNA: TGTGCCAGTAAAGCCGGGACAGGGGGCTTAGCTAACTATGGCTACACCTTC

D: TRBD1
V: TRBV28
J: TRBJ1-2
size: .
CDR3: CASRPTFGQGFPYGYTF
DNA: TGTGCCAGCAGGCCCACCTTCGGACAGGGCTTCCCTTATGGCTACACCTTC

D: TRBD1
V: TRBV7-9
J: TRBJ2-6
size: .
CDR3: CASSKDRGRSGANVLTF
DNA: TGTGCCAGCAGCAAAGACAGGGGAAGATCTGGGGCCAACGTCCTGACTTTC

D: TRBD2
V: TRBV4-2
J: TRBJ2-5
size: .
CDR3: CASSQFSAPGLAGGETQYF
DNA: TGTGCCAGCAGCCAATTTAGCGCGCCGGGACTAGCGGGGGGGGAGACCCAGTACTTC

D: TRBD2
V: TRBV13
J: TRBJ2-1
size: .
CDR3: CASTGTSGYNEQFF
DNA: TGTGCCAGCACCGGGACTAGCGGCTACAATGAGCAGTTCTTC

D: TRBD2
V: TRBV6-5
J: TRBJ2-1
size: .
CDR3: CASSYGRRGNNEQFF
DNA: TGTGCCAGCAGTTATGGGAGGCGGGGGAACAATGAGCAGTTCTTC

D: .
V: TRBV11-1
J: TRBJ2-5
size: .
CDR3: CASSYKETQYF
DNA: TGTGCCAGCAGCTATAAAGAGACCCAGTACTTC

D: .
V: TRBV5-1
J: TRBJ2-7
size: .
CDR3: CASSLSTKEQYF
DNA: TGCGCCAGCAGCTTATCTACGAAGGAGCAGTACTTC

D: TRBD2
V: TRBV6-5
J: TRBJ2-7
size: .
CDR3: CASSCSTGDYRGEQYF
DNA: TGTGCCAGCAGTTGCTCTACCGGGGACTACCGGGGCGAGCAGTACTTC

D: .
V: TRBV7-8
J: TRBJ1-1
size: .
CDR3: CASSLVAVMANTEAFF
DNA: TGTGCCAGCAGCTTAGTCGCGGTAATGGCGAACACTGAAGCTTTCTTT

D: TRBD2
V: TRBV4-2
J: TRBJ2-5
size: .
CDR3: CASSPESGRSETQYF
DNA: TGTGCCAGCAGCCCAGAAAGCGGGAGGTCGGAGACCCAGTACTTC

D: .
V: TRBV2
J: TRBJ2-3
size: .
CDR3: CASSGGTDTQYF
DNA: TGTGCCAGCAGTGGAGGCACAGATACGCAGTATTTT

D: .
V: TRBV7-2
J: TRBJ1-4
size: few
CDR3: CASSPQAGPSEKLFF
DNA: TGTGCCAGCAGCCCCCAAGCGGGCCCGTCGGAAAAACTGTTTTTT

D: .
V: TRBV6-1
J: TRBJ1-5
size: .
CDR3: CASKSAGSDQPQHF
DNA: TGTGCCAGCAAGTCGGCAGGGTCGGATCAGCCCCAGCATTTT

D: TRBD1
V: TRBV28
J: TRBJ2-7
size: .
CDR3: CATSTGALSYEQYF
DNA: TGTGCCACTTCGACAGGGGCTCTCTCCTACGAGCAGTACTTC

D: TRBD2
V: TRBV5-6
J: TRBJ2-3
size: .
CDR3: CASSWGTSATDTQYF
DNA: TGTGCCAGCAGCTGGGGTACTAGCGCCACAGATACGCAGTATTTT

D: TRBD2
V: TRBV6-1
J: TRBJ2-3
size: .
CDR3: CASSLLAGGTDTQYF
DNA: TGTGCCAGCAGCCTGCTAGCGGGAGGCACAGATACGCAGTATTTT

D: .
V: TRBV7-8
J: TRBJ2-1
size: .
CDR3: CASSGSRGGRLEQFF
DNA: TGTGCCAGCAGTGGGTCGAGGGGGGGGAGACTTGAGCAGTTCTTC

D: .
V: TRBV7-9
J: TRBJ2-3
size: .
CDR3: CASSTGSTDTQYF
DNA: TGTGCCAGCAGCACGGGGAGCACAGATACGCAGTATTTT

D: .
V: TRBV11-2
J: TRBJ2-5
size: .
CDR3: CASSLRGLDEGTQYF
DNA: TGTGCCAGCAGCTTAAGGGGACTCGACGAAGGGACCCAGTACTTC

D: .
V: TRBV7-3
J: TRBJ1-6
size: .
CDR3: CASSLATGASPLHF
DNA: TGTGCCAGCAGTCTCGCGACAGGAGCGTCACCCCTCCACTTT

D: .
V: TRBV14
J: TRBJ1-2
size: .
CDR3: CASSPRTALNVHGYTF
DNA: TGTGCCAGCAGCCCAAGGACAGCCTTGAATGTCCATGGCTACACCTTC

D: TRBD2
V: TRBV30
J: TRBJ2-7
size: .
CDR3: CALTSGSFEQYF
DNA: TGTGCCTTAACTAGCGGGAGTTTTGAGCAGTACTTC

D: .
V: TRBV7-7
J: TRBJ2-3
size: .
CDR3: CASSLDNRGDTQYF
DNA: TGTGCCAGCAGCTTAGACAACCGGGGAGATACGCAGTATTTT

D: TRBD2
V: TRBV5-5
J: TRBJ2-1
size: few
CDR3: CASSGGTSGRNEQFF
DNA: TGTGCCAGCAGCGGCGGGACTAGCGGGAGAAATGAGCAGTTCTTC